Listed below are T cell receptor beta chains from one sample, sequenced in a study of blood T cells in healthy people across ages. TCRdb re-called the 5' RACE reads with MiXCR, one entry per CDR3 protein. In the table there are about 1,800,000 distinct CDR3 sequences, approximately 30% of which are singletons. Material for sequencing was blood. The receptors here all came from a woman in her 30s in good health. The CDR3 runs from the conserved cysteine through the conserved F or W. Each record gives: V gene, D gene, J gene, clone size, CDR3 DNA, CDR3 protein. D genes are given only for firm matches. Not every row has a clone size; where given, it reads once, few, many or a size class.

TRBV7-2	TRBD1	TRBJ2-7	-	TGTGCCAGCAACCTGGGACAGGGGGCCCACGAGCAGTACTTC	CASNLGQGAHEQYF
TRBV27	TRBD2	TRBJ2-7	few	TGTGCCAGCAGTCCCCAGGGACTAGCGGGAGGAACCTACGAGCAGTACTTC	CASSPQGLAGGTYEQYF
TRBV18	TRBD2	TRBJ2-1	few	TGTGCCAGCTCGCCCAGGGATGGGAGGGCCAATGTGCAGTTCTTC	CASSPRDGRANVQFF
TRBV19	-	TRBJ2-1	many	TGTGCCAGTAGTATACTAGGTCTAGGAGGGAATGAGCAGTTCTTC	CASSILGLGGNEQFF
TRBV18	TRBD1	TRBJ1-5	-	TGTGCCAGCTCACCGGGGACAGGGGCCAATCAGCCCCAGCATTTT	CASSPGTGANQPQHF
TRBV4-1	TRBD1	TRBJ1-1	-	TGCGCCAGCAGCCAAGGACAGGGAAGGGACACTGAAGCTTTCTTT	CASSQGQGRDTEAFF
TRBV20-1	-	TRBJ2-2	-	TGCAGTGCTAGGACAGAGAACACCGGGGAGCTGTTTTTT	CSARTENTGELFF
TRBV7-2	TRBD1	TRBJ2-7	few	TGTGCCAGCAGCTCATGGGACAGGGTTTTTGGGGAGCAGTACTTC	CASSSWDRVFGEQYF
TRBV7-9	TRBD2	TRBJ2-3	few	TGTGCCAGCAGCCCCTATCTAGCGGGAGGTGGCGCAGATACGCAGTATTTT	CASSPYLAGGGADTQYF
TRBV19	-	TRBJ2-7	many	TGTGCCAGTTCGAGATTTTCCGAGCAGTACTTC	CASSRFSEQYF
TRBV5-1	TRBD2	TRBJ2-1	-	TGCACCAGCAGCTTGGTGGGCGGCGCGGGGAGGGGCAATGAGCAGTTCTTC	CTSSLVGGAGRGNEQFF
TRBV19	-	TRBJ2-7	few	TGTGCCAGTAGTAACGGAGACTACGAGCAGTACTTC	CASSNGDYEQYF
TRBV5-1	-	TRBJ2-6	few	TGCGCCAGCAGCCCCACGGCCTCTGAGGCCAACGTCCTGACTTTC	CASSPTASEANVLTF
TRBV9	TRBD2	TRBJ2-3	few	TGTGCCAGCAGCGCGCCCCAGGGAGGGAGGACAGATACGCAGTATTTT	CASSAPQGGRTDTQYF
TRBV10-1	-	TRBJ1-1	-	TGCGCCAGCAGTGAGACAGGCTCAAACACTGAAGCTTTCTTT	CASSETGSNTEAFF
TRBV19	-	TRBJ2-1	-	TGTGCCAGTAGGAGAACAGGACTCCTCAATGAGCAGTTCTTC	CASRRTGLLNEQFF
TRBV12-3/TRBV12-4	-	TRBJ1-1	-	TGTGCCAGCAGGGGCCGAAGGGTCACTGAAGCTTTCTTT	CASRGRRVTEAFF
TRBV29-1	-	TRBJ2-7	-	TGCAGCGTACAAGATCCGCACAGCTACGAGCAGTACTTC	CSVQDPHSYEQYF